These 11 T cell receptor beta chains originate from one sample sequenced in a study of monozygotic twins with inflammatory bowel disease. TCRdb re-called the 5' RACE reads; one entry per CDR3 protein, DNA not given. This sample contains under 200,000 distinct CDR3 sequences. Input material: blood. These receptors came from a human donor with ulcerative colitis or Crohn's disease, or a healthy co-twin of an affected twin (not recorded which).

The V call is TRBV15, the J call TRBJ2-5; the TCRdb call, TRBD2, lacks DNA for checking. This CDR3 has 15 residues. From germline, CDR1 is LNHNV and CDR2 YYDKDF (reference sequence). The CDR3 spells CATSRLTSGEETQYF.

Here the CDR3 reads CASSSTLAGGSYEQYF. This chain connects TRBV5-1 to TRBJ2-7; TCRdb gives TRBD2 as the D gene, but with no DNA this cannot be confirmed. This CDR3 is built from 16 residues. CDR1 is SGHRS, CDR2 YFSETQ, per germline.

This chain uses TRBV12-3 or TRBV12-4 with TRBJ1-1; the TCRdb D gene call, TRBD1, has no DNA to confirm it. This CDR3 contains 13 residues. The CDR3 region is CASEGGGSTEAFF.

The chain has TRBV7-2 and TRBJ2-5; TCRdb's D gene call, TRBD2, goes unchecked for lack of DNA. CDR1 is SGHTA and CDR2 is FQGNSA in the germline V gene. CDR3 length: 17 amino acids. This CDR3 reads CASSLAGLAFVQETQYF.

This chain uses TRBV29-1 with TRBJ1-1; TCRdb outputs TRBD1, but without DNA this stays unchecked. There are 13 residues in the CDR3. The germline V gene encodes CDR1 SQVTM and CDR2 ANQGSEA. The CDR3 loop is CSVGAGGGGEAFF.

This chain connects TRBV6-1 to TRBJ2-7; TCRdb's D call of TRBD2 is untestable without DNA. Germline assignment: CDR1 MNHNS and CDR2 SASEGT. The CDR3 contains 15 residues. The CDR3 protein is CASSLWTSAPYEQYF.

The chain recombines TRBV10-3 with TRBJ1-1; TCRdb's assignment of TRBD1 cannot be checked, as there is no DNA. This CDR3 comprises 14 residues. Germline-derived CDR1 and CDR2 are ENHRY and SYGVKD. CDR3 amino acids: CASGATGLNTEAFF.

The genes are TRBV30 and TRBJ2-7; TCRdb indicates TRBD1, and absent DNA this call remains unverified. This CDR3 is built from 14 residues. Germline lookup yields CDR1 GTSNPN and CDR2 SVGIG (reference sequence). The chain's CDR3 is CAWSIAQGSYEQYF.

The chain links TRBV6-5 to TRBJ2-5; TCRdb's D gene call, TRBD2, goes unchecked for lack of DNA. Germline assignment: CDR1 MNHEY and CDR2 SVGAGI. There are 17 residues in the CDR3. The CDR3 here is CASSLSTSGRARETQYF.

This CDR3 reads CATSDGTVGNQPQHF. J is TRBJ1-5 and V is TRBV24-1; TCRdb's D gene call, TRBD1, goes unchecked for lack of DNA. The germline V gene encodes CDR1 KGHDR and CDR2 SFDVKD. The CDR3 sequence is 15 residues long.

The chain links TRBV9 to TRBJ2-5; as DNA is missing, the TRBD1 call by TCRdb cannot be tested. Germline loops: CDR1 SGDLS, CDR2 YYNGEE. CDR3 length equals 14 residues. CDR3 sequence reads: CASSPSGERETQYF.